Reported below is one T cell receptor (beta chain). Its antigen is not identified. The study ran its PCR with 60 Vbeta and 13 Jbeta primers. The assay was immunoSEQ multiplex PCR, and TCRdb's table has in-frame clones only and misses some. In total, the table holds fewer than 95,000 clones. The data are from a study of cytomegalovirus exposure and HLA in healthy donors. Findings and limits, study-wide: In a later analysis, HLA-C alleles had the fewest associated TCRs, DRB1 alleles the most.

This CDR3 region has 11 residues. V was trimmed by 6 bases and J by 11 bases, leaving 11 bases between them. Germline CDR1 MDHEN, CDR2 SYDVKM. This chain joins TRBV28 and TRBJ1-5; tentatively, D is TRBD1 (5 bases). The source is a woman between 40 and 55 years old in good health and CMV-seropositive. Sequencing input: PBMCs. DNA of the CDR3: TGTGCCAGCAGCCCAGGGATAGCCCAGCATTTT. Residues: CASSPGIAQHF.